The source of this TCR beta chain is a study of post-analysis software for immune sequencing data (dated by TCRdb to the mid-2010s). In the study overall: Relapsing-remitting, secondary progressive and progressive-relapsing multiple sclerosis were recorded as disease courses, and subtype annotation was lacking for some patients. The patient repertoires were set against approximately 10 previously published healthy control repertoires from donors whose ages ranged from roughly 6 to 26 years. A subset of samples was prepared in parallel using single-end sample barcoding, then pooled and co-amplified after Illumina adapter ligation.

In this sample, this clonotype turned up many times. Its antigen is unknown. No quality values exist for individual bases; no much larger clone is one base distant. TCR beta repertoires were profiled from peripheral blood of about a dozen young patients with multiple sclerosis to demonstrate the VDJtools post-analysis software. The multiple sclerosis patients were children and adolescents ranging in age from 6 to 15 years. Overall results and qualifications from the work: The multiple sclerosis patient group was slightly younger than the control group. Compared with controls, multiple sclerosis patients had significantly lower normalized Chao1 diversity, a finding suggesting substantial peripheral T-cell clonal expansion. Direct clustering with F measure revealed strong co-clustering of samples prepared in the same batch, which led to a batch-effect correction. Patients showed significantly higher frequencies than controls for five TRBV segments, among them TRBV5-6, TRBV5-1 and TRBV20-1.

The library was generated by PCR. Instrument used: Illumina HiSeq 2500. Unique molecular identifiers were incorporated into TCR beta cDNA libraries to reduce PCR and sequencing biases. Every 1 to 10 million input T cells yielded around 500,000 cDNA molecules, meaning each molecule approximated one T cell. Patient libraries were prepared and sequenced with the same protocol used for the earlier healthy control dataset. Samples belonging to the same batch were prepared together, multiplexed and sequenced on a shared HiSeq lane. The original methods were these. Raw barcoded reads were processed with MIGEC, and single-read molecular identifier groups were discarded before consensus assembly and CDR3 extraction. Clonotype tables were post-analysed with VDJtools, and diversity was normalized by down-sampling all datasets to the smallest sample size. Repertoire overlap clustering matched CDR3 amino acid but not nucleotide sequences to correct batch-related cross-sample contamination. Clones were called with MiXCR by TCRdb after fastp trimmed the public reads at Q25, and only in-frame beta chains were retained. All rows with the same CDR3 protein become a single entry with the most common DNA and genes. The V and J calls come from TCRdb's annotation, not from the publication. Within this sample are approximately 160,000 distinct CDR3 sequences, with approximately 30% of them counted one time only. Of the sample, over 1.2% falls within the top ten clones.

V is trimmed back by 3 bases and J by 3 bases, and the junction contains 10 bases that no gene match accounts for. CDR1 MNHEY and CDR2 SMNVEV are derived from the germline V gene (reference sequence). The cysteine opens and the phenylalanine closes a CDR3 of 17 amino acids. Only CDR3 DNA is held: 51 bases, read in frame from base 1. Specimen: blood. The rearrangement combines TRBV27 with TRBJ2-1; TRBD2 fits 8 bases in the junction. The TCR originated in a girl aged 5-17 years with multiple sclerosis. The CDR3 in this case is CASSLNGRAVVYNEQFF. The sequenced DNA is TGTGCCAGCAGTTTGAACGGGAGGGCGGTAGTCTACAATGAGCAGTTCTTC.